This TCR beta chain emerged from a study of CD8 T cells in ankylosing spondylitis (dated by TCRdb to 2015 to 2018). At the level of the whole study: The study set out to find disease-linked TCR variants by profiling T cell receptor beta repertoires in ankylosing spondylitis patients and healthy donors. In total, the full study cohort was made up of roughly 100 healthy donors and about two dozen ankylosing spondylitis patients. Samples of peripheral blood were taken, and for ankylosing spondylitis patients, synovial fluid was collected as well. What the work shows at the level of the full study, not this receptor alone: Some TCR beta motif variants had previously been reported in synovial fluid and blood of reactive arthritis patients, which suggested common disease-initiation mechanisms. The disease-linked clones were reported to be significantly enriched in matched synovial fluid samples from ankylosing spondylitis patients. A TCR beta motif of about eight highly homologous amino acid variants appeared characteristic of blood from ankylosing spondylitis patients. The disease-linked clones had a CD8+ phenotype and were found at relatively low frequencies in peripheral blood.

This clonotype was detected a few times. Its target antigen remains unknown. No much larger clone is present one base from it, and per-base qualities are unavailable. These reads were obtained on an Illumina HiSeq 2500. TCR beta libraries were prepared by quantitative 5'-RACE with molecular barcodes. On the authors' methods: To identify disease-linked TCR variants, a new computational method was used, one built on a probabilistic model of VDJ rearrangement. TCRdb ran its own pipeline on the public reads, namely fastp trimming at Q25 and MiXCR clone calling, and kept in-frame beta chains. Here each entry gathers all rows of one CDR3 protein and keeps the most common genes and DNA. Here the V and J calls rest on TCRdb's processing, not on the authors' analysis. The table for this sample lists hundreds of thousands of distinct CDR3 sequences; roughly 13% of them were counted only once. Under 7.5% of the sample is held by the ten biggest clonotypes.

The CDR3 spans 14 residues, from the cysteine through the phenylalanine. Solely the CDR3 DNA is kept, with 42 bases framed from the first base. V was cut back by 1 base and J by 4 bases, leaving a gap of 14 bases between them. CDR1 and CDR2 are drawn from the germline V gene (reference sequence): DFQATT, SNEGSKA. Sequenced sample: blood, either unsorted or a sorted T cell fraction (not recorded which). In this chain, TRBV20-1 is recombined with TRBJ2-7; no confident D gene assignment can be made. This receptor was taken from a male donor with ankylosing spondylitis. The CDR3 has the sequence CSARGAGVGYEQYF. The nucleotide sequence is TGCAGTGCTAGAGGGGCAGGAGTTGGATACGAGCAGTACTTC.